Following are 3 T cell receptor beta chains from one sample sequenced in a study of cytomegalovirus exposure and HLA in healthy donors. The primer mix had 60 Vbeta and 13 Jbeta primers. Produced via immunoSEQ multiplex PCR; TCRdb's table is partial and in-frame only. The profile covers 100,000 to 150,000 clones, with under 80% appearing a single time and 4% taken by the ten largest. The material sequenced was PBMCs. The receptor source for this set is a man aged 35 to 55 in good health and CMV-seropositive.

The chain carries TRBV19 and TRBJ1-2; TRBD1 agrees at 9 bases. The CDR3 sequence is 14 residues long. Trimming cost V 3 bases and J 8 bases; bases outside gene matches: 7. Germline values: CDR1 LNHDA, CDR2 SQIVND (reference sequence). This CDR3 is CASSITGGAGGYTF. The CDR3 DNA reads as TGTGCCAGTAGTATCACAGGGGGCGCCGGGGGCTACACCTTC.

The genes are TRBV15 and TRBJ2-5, with 7 bases matching TRBD2. The CDR3 is 16 residues long. J gave up 4 bases and V 0 bases, and 8 bases lay outside the gene matches. In germline, CDR1 is LNHNV, CDR2 YYDKDF (reference sequence). The CDR3 sequence is CATSRETGPGGETQYF. The CDR3 coding sequence is TGTGCCACCAGCAGAGAGACGGGTCCGGGGGGAGAGACCCAGTACTTC.

The gene calls are TRBV11-2 and TRBJ2-2; 10 bases are a match to TRBD2. Trimming took 2 bases from V and 0 from J; bases not matched to a gene: 0. The CDR3 has 16 residues. Germline CDR1 is SGHAT and CDR2 is FQNNGV. The CDR3 loop reads CASSLTSGANTGELFF. In DNA form, the CDR3 reads TGTGCCAGCAGCTTAACTAGCGGGGCGAACACCGGGGAGCTGTTTTTT.